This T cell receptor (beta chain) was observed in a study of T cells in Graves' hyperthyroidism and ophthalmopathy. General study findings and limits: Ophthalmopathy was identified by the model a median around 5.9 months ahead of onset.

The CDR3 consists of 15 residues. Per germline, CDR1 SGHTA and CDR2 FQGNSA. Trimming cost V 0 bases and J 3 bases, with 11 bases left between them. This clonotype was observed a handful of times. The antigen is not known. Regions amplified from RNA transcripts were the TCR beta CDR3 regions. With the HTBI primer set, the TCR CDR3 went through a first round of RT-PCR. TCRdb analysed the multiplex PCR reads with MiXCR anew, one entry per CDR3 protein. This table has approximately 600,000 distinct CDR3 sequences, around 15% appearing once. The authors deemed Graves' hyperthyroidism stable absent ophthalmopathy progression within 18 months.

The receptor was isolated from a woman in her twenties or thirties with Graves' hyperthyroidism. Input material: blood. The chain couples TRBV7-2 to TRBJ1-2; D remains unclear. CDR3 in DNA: TGTGCCAGCAGCTTAGCCCCGGGGAGGGACTATGGCTACACCTTC. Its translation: CASSLAPGRDYGYTF.